This T cell receptor (beta chain) was retrieved from a study of blood T cell repertoires in COVID-19. TCRdb's copy holds only in-frame clones and misses some; the assay was immunoSEQ multiplex PCR. The sample has fewer than 90,000 clones, roughly 95% seen once. With 6 bases clipped from V and 3 bases from J, the junction kept 17 bases outside the gene matches. The length of the CDR3 is 17 residues. The germline CDR1 and CDR2 sequences are MNHGY and SVAAGI. The origin of this receptor is a human donor with active COVID-19. The donor label of this sample is uncertain. The chain uses TRBV6-9 and TRBJ2-7, with 7 bases matching TRBD1. Sequenced: peripheral blood. DNA of the CDR3: TGTGCCAGCAGCGAATCCTTACAGGGGCCCACACACTACGAGCAGTACTTC. Translating it yields CASSESLQGPTHYEQYF.